This entry lists 10 T cell receptor beta chains sequenced from one sample in a study of human T cells and chemical hapten exposure. TCRdb ran MiXCR on the RACE reads and lists one entry per CDR3 protein. The sample gives over 12,000 distinct CDR3 sequences, around 15% of which show up once; roughly 7.2% is in the top ten. Time point defined: patch test 1, 2 weeks after DPC sensitization. As for treatment: therapeutic diphenylcyclopropenone sensitization with weekly scalp DPC. Source: whole blood, taken in connection with sensitization to the hapten diphenylcyclopropenone (DPC). These receptors were collected from a woman younger than 45 with alopecia areata. Some clones in this sample may be carry-over from other donors' samples.

Many counts were recorded for this clonotype. The V gene is TRBV5-1, the J gene TRBJ2-2; D is perhaps TRBD1 (5 bases). V gave up 1 base and J gave up 4 bases, with 11 bases separating them. This CDR3 has 15 amino acids. Per the germline V gene, CDR1 is SGHRS and CDR2 is YFSETQ. CDR3 region: CASSLSSRGTGELFF. The CDR3 DNA sequence: TGCGCCAGCAGCTTGAGTTCAAGGGGCACCGGGGAGCTGTTTTTT.

This clonotype was seen a handful of times. This chain links TRBV7-6 with TRBJ2-3; D unresolved. Between the trimmed V and J ends, which lost 3 bases and 2 bases, there was a span of 12 bases. This CDR3 spans 15 amino acids. Germline CDR1 and CDR2: SGHVS and FNYEAQ. This chain's CDR3 is CASSFNLDTTDTQYF. In DNA, the CDR3 is TGTGCCAGCAGCTTTAACCTAGATACCACAGATACGCAGTATTTT. The variable domain in full, completed from reference TRBV7-6 and TRBJ2-3, reads GAGVSQSPRYKVTKRGQDVALRCDPISGHVSLYWYRQALGQGPEFLTYFNYEAQQDKSGLPNDRFSAERPEGSISTLTIQRTEQRDSAMYRCASSFNLDTTDTQYFGPGTRLTVL.

This clonotype was seen more than once but under ten times. The chain couples TRBV30 to TRBJ1-1; no firm D call. V was pared by 3 bases and J by 3 bases, with 11 bases between. The germline gives CDR1 GTSNPN, CDR2 SVGIG (reference sequence). This CDR3 has 13 amino acids. In nucleotides, the CDR3 is TGTGCCTGGAGAAATGGACGGGACACTGAAGCTTTCTTT. Protein: CAWRNGRDTEAFF.

This clonotype occurred many times. V usage is TRBV6-2 or TRBV6-3 and J usage is TRBJ2-3; 10 bases are shared with TRBD2. The CDR3 runs to 14 residues. V lost 8 bases, J lost 2 bases, and 4 bases stayed unmatched. Per the germline V gene, CDR1 is MNHEY and CDR2 is SVGEGT. Here the CDR3 reads CASQLAGTTDTQYF. The CDR3 DNA follows: TGTGCCAGCCAACTAGCGGGAACCACAGATACGCAGTATTTT.

J is TRBJ2-3 and V is TRBV6-1; 9 bases agree with TRBD1. The J segment lost 2 bases and the V segment lost 7 bases, leaving 4 bases of the junction unmatched. CDR3 length: 14 residues. CDR1 and CDR2 from the germline V gene are MNHNS and SASEGT. The CDR3 DNA is TGTGCCAGCACCGGGACAGGGTTCACAGATACGCAGTATTTT. Protein sequence: CASTGTGFTDTQYF.

This chain joins TRBV29-1 and TRBJ2-5; possibly TRBD2 for D (6 bases). Trimming left V 3 bases short and J 4 bases short, with 12 bases between. This CDR3 region has 13 residues. Germline-derived CDR1 and CDR2 are SQVTM and ANQGSEA. CDR3 coding DNA: TGCAGCGTTGATTGGGGACTTGGAGAGACCCAGTACTTC. It translates to CSVDWGLGETQYF.

The table lists this clonotype with many counts. The chain employs TRBV29-1 and TRBJ1-1; 7 nucleotides agree with TRBD1. This CDR3 contains 13 residues. Germline V gives CDR1 SQVTM, CDR2 ANQGSEA. J was trimmed by 4 bases and V by 6 bases; bases with no gene match: 8. The CDR3 DNA sequence: TGCAGCGTCAGAAAGGGGGCCTTCACTGAAGCTTTCTTT. Its translation: CSVRKGAFTEAFF.

This clonotype was observed many times. V is TRBV7-2 and J is TRBJ1-5, with D possibly matching TRBD1 (6 bases). The CDR3 spans 14 residues. Germline CDR1 is SGHTA and CDR2 is FQGNSA. V was pared by 6 bases and J by 3 bases, with 12 bases between. The DNA for the CDR3 is TGTGCCAGCAGATTTGGGGGGCCCAATCAGCCCCAGCATTTT. It translates to CASRFGGPNQPQHF.

The genes are TRBV12-3 or TRBV12-4 and TRBJ2-3, with D uncertain. V lost 1 base and J 7 bases, leaving 18 bases between the germline ends. There are 16 residues in the CDR3. The CDR3 DNA sequence: TGTGCCAGCAGTTTAGACTTGGCGGCACCAGTGAATACGCAGTATTTT. This translates into CASSLDLAAPVNTQYF.

This clonotype was seen at least ten times. The V and J genes are TRBV12-3 or TRBV12-4 and TRBJ1-1, with a possible D match to TRBD1 (5 bases). The CDR3 totals 12 residues. The V end lost 4 bases, the J end lost 7 bases, and 10 bases lay between the germline ends. DNA for the CDR3: TGTGCCAGCAGTTGGGGCTCGGGTGAAGCTTTCTTT. Its protein is CASSWGSGEAFF.